The sequence of this T cell receptor beta chain was determined in a study of blood T cell repertoires in COVID-19. Across the study: T cells, B-cell-depleted T cells, or PBMCs provided the cDNA or gDNA that served as material.

Germline V gives CDR1 SGHNT, CDR2 YENEEA. The length of the CDR3 is 13 residues. Trimming took off 5 bases at V and 6 bases at J, with 14 bases between the two ends. Authors' processing steps: From reference gene primer amplification, estimates of nucleated cell counts were derived. Generated by immunoSEQ multiplex PCR, the TCRdb table keeps only in-frame clones and is missing some. The V and J calls and clone size are taken from that table; D and trimming were inferred from the DNA. The data show 180,000 or so clones, around 90% seen once. This TCR came from a man in his forties or fifties with acute or convalescent COVID-19. The sample was peripheral blood. This chain uses TRBV11-3 with TRBJ2-7; no clear D. The CDR3 sequence: CASSPLTTPEQYF. The DNA for the CDR3 is TGTGCCAGCAGCCCACTGACAACCCCCGAGCAGTACTTC.